A single sample is the source of the 5 T cell receptor beta chains below, sequenced in a study of T cell repertoires in cytomegalovirus infection. TCRdb re-derived calls from the reads in MiXCR, one entry per CDR3 protein. The sample comprises over 200,000 distinct CDR3 sequences, 12% to 15% of which are singletons, and 8.5% to 10% rests with the top ten. Sequenced input: PBMCs. The source is a human donor in good health (CMV status not recorded). Some clones in this sample may be carry-over from other donors' samples.

The chain has TRBV28 and TRBJ1-5, with TRBD1 matching over 9 bases. V lost 6 bases and J lost 0; bases outside the gene matches: 3. The CDR3 sequence is 15 residues long. The germline V gene has CDR1 MDHEN and CDR2 SYDVKM. The chain's CDR3 is CASRTGGFSNQPQHF. The DNA of the CDR3 is TGTGCCAGCAGAACAGGGGGCTTTAGCAATCAGCCCCAGCATTTT.

This clonotype appeared a few times. The rearrangement links TRBV7-3 to TRBJ1-5, with no clear D. The CDR3 contains 17 residues. The V and J ends lost 2 bases and 0 bases respectively, with 14 bases between them. Germline CDR1 reads SGHTA; CDR2 reads FQGTGA. The chain's CDR3 is CASSLWVHSYSNQPQHF. The CDR3 nucleotides read TGTGCCAGCAGCTTATGGGTACACAGTTATAGCAATCAGCCCCAGCATTTT.

This clonotype was picked up a small number of times. The gene calls are TRBV25-1 and TRBJ2-1; D remains unclear. The V end was cut by 4 bases, the J end by 0 bases, with 10 bases between. Germline V lookup: CDR1 MGHDK, CDR2 SYGVNS. The CDR3 has 15 residues. Here the CDR3 reads CASSARISSYNEQFF. CDR3 nucleotide sequence: TGTGCCAGCAGTGCCAGGATAAGCTCCTACAATGAGCAGTTCTTC.

The V gene is TRBV9, the J gene TRBJ2-5; D perhaps matches TRBD1 (5 bases). Germline-derived CDR1 and CDR2 are SGDLS and YYNGEE. The CDR3 length is 14 residues. Trimming stripped 1 base from V and 1 base from J, with 8 bases between. In DNA, the CDR3 is TGTGCCAGCAGCGTACTCGACAGCCAAGAGACCCAGTACTTC. Translation gives CASSVLDSQETQYF.

This clonotype turned up a few times. The chain couples TRBV11-2 to TRBJ2-1; perhaps TRBD2 as D (6 bases). The length of the CDR3 is 15 residues. Per germline, CDR1 SGHAT and CDR2 FQNNGV. The germline V and J ends were trimmed by 3 bases and 4 bases, with 13 bases remaining between them. Written as DNA, the CDR3 is TGTGCCAGCAGCTTGGCGGGGACTCGGTACAATGAGCAGTTCTTC. This codes for CASSLAGTRYNEQFF.